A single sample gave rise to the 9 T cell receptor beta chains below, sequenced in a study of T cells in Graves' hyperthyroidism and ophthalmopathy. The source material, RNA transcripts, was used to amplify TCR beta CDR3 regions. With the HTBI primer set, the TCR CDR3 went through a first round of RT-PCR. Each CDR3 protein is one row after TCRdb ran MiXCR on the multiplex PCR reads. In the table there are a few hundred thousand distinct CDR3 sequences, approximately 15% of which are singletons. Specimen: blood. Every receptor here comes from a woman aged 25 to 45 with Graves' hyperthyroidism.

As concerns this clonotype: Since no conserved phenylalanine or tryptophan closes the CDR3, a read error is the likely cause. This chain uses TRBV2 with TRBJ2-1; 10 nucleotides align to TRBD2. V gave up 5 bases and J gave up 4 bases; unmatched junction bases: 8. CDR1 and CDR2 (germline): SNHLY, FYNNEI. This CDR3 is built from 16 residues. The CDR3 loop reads CASSPPGLAPYNEQFL. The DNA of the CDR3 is TGTGCCAGCAGTCCACCGGGACTAGCGCCATACAATGAGCAGTTCCTC.

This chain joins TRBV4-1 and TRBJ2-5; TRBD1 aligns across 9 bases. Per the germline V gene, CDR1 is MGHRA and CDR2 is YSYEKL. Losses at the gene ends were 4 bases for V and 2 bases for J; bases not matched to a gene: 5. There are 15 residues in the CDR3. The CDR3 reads CASSRGQGIQETQYF. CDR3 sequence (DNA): TGCGCCAGCAGCCGCGGACAGGGGATACAAGAGACCCAGTACTTC.

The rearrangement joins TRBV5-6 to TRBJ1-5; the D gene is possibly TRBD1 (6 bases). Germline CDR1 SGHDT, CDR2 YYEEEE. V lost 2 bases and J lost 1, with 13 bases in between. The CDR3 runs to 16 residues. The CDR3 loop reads CASSFSGRGSNQPQHF. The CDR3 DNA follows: TGTGCCAGCAGCTTCTCAGGCAGGGGAAGCAATCAGCCCCAGCATTTT.

CDR3 DNA sequence: TGCAGCGTCGGAAAGGGGTCCTACGAGCAGTACTTC. It is translated as CSVGKGSYEQYF. V is TRBV29-1 and J is TRBJ2-7; weak D call: TRBD1 (5 bases). Germline lookup yields CDR1 SQVTM and CDR2 ANQGSEA. V was cut by 6 bases and J by 1 base, with 10 bases left in between. This CDR3 has 12 amino acids.

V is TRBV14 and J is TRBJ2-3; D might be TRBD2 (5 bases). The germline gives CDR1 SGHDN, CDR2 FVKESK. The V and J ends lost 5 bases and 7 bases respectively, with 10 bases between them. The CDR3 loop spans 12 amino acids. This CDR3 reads CASSKGENTQYF. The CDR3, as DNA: TGTGCCAGCAGCAAGGGAGAAAATACGCAGTATTTT.

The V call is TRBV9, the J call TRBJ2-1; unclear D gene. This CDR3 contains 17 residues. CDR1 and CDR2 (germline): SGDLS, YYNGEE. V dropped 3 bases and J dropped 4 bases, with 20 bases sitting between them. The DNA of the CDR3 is TGTGCCAGCAGCGCCCCGCAGACGGGTAAGAGTTACAATGAGCAGTTCTTC. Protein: CASSAPQTGKSYNEQFF.

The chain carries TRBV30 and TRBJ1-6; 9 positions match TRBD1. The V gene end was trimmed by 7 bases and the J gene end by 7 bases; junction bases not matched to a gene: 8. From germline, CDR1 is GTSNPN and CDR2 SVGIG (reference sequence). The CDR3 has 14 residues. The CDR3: CASGTGTGNSPLHF. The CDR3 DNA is TGTGCCTCTGGAACCGGGACAGGGAATTCACCCCTCCACTTT.

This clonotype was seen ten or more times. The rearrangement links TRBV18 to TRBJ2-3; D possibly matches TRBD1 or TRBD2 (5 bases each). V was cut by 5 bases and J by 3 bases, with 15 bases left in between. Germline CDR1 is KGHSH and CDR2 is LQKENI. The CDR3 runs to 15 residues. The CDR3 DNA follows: TGTGCCAGCTCATCCGCCGGGACGAAGACAGATACGCAGTATTTT. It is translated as CASSSAGTKTDTQYF. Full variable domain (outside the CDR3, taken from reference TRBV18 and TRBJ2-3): NAGVMQNPRHLVRRRGQEARLRCSPMKGHSHVYWYRQLPEEGLKFMVYLQKENIIDESGMPKERFSAEFPKEGPSILRIQQVVRGDSAAYFCASSSAGTKTDTQYFGPGTRLTVL.

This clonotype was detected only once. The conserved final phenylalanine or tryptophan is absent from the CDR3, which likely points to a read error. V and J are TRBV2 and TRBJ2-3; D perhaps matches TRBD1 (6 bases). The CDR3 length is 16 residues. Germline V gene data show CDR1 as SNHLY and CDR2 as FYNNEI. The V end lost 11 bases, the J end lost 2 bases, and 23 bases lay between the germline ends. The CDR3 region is CAGIPGTNSFTDTQYL. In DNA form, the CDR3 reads TGTGCCGGCATTCCCGGGACAAATTCCTTCACAGATACGCAGTATCTT.